The 21 T cell receptor beta chains in this list originate from one sample, sequenced in a study of blood T cell repertoires in COVID-19. Some clones are missing from TCRdb's copy, which holds only in-frame ones; the method was immunoSEQ multiplex PCR. The sample records roughly 440,000 clones, around 88% being singletons. Input material: peripheral blood. These receptors were taken from a woman aged 45 to 65 with COVID-19, enrolled during active disease.

The CDR3 nucleotides are TGTGCCAGTAGCCGGGGTAAGAACACTGAAGCTTTCTTT. This codes for CASSRGKNTEAFF. The rearrangement joins TRBV19 to TRBJ1-1; D unresolved. The V end lost 6 bases, the J end lost 1 base, and 9 bases lay between the germline ends. This CDR3 region has 13 residues. Germline lookup yields CDR1 LNHDA and CDR2 SQIVND (reference sequence). The full variable domain, in which reference TRBV19 and TRBJ1-1 provide the parts outside the CDR3, is DGGITQSPKYLFRKEGQNVTLSCEQNLNHDAMYWYRQDPGQGLRLIYYSQIVNDFQKGDIAEGYSVSREKKESFPLTVTSAQKNPTAFYLCASSRGKNTEAFFGQGTRLTVV.

This clone was found a few times. The chain recombines TRBV27 with TRBJ2-1; no clear D gene. The CDR3 consists of 13 residues. Germline V gene data show CDR1 as MNHEY and CDR2 as SMNVEV (reference sequence). The V and J ends lost 3 bases and 7 bases respectively, with 10 bases between them. In nucleotides, the CDR3 is TGTGCCAGCAGTTTCGATCGGTTGAATGAGCAGTTCTTC. Translating it yields CASSFDRLNEQFF.

This chain uses TRBV2 with TRBJ1-5; D remains unclear. Deletions cut 7 bases from V and 1 base from J, with 11 bases between. Germline CDR1 SNHLY, CDR2 FYNNEI. The CDR3 covers 14 residues. As DNA, the CDR3 is TGTGCCAGCACTGTCGCGGGGAGCAATCAGCCCCAGCATTTT. Translating it yields CASTVAGSNQPQHF.

This chain connects TRBV13 to TRBJ1-4; possible D gene TRBD1, 5 bases. Germline lookup yields CDR1 PRHDT and CDR2 FYEKMQ (reference sequence). This CDR3 is 15 amino acids long. V lost 5 bases and J 5 bases, leaving 15 bases between the germline ends. DNA of the CDR3: TGTGCCAGCAGCACGACGGGGGTGATAAATGAAAAACTGTTTTTT. This gives the protein CASSTTGVINEKLFF.

The V and J genes are TRBV7-8 and TRBJ1-1; 7 bases align to TRBD1. Trimming removed 11 bases from V and 2 bases from J; junction bases left unmatched: 11. Germline CDR1 SGHVS, CDR2 FQNEAQ. CDR3 size: 14 residues. Here the CDR3 DNA reads TGTGCCTCATCAACGAGGGGGCCCAACACTGAAGCTTTCTTT. Its protein is CASSTRGPNTEAFF. Full variable domain (remainder filled in from reference TRBV7-8 and TRBJ1-1): GAGVSQSPRYKVAKRGQDVALRCDPISGHVSLFWYQQALGQGPEFLTYFQNEAQLDKSGLPSDRFFAERPEGSVSTLKIQRTQQEDSAVYLCASSTRGPNTEAFFGQGTRLTVV.

This chain uses TRBV12-5 with TRBJ2-7; D is perhaps TRBD1 (6 bases). CDR1 and CDR2 from the germline V gene are LGHNT and FRNRAP. The CDR3 consists of 16 residues. V lost 6 bases, J lost 0 bases, and 18 bases lay in between. In DNA form, the CDR3 reads TGTGCTAGTGGCTTCTCAGGACAGTCCATCTCCTACGAGCAGTACTTC. It is translated as CASGFSGQSISYEQYF.

The V call is TRBV27, the J call TRBJ2-7; a possible D gene is TRBD1 (9 bases). V was trimmed by 10 bases and J by 5 bases, leaving 21 bases between them. Germline V gives CDR1 MNHEY, CDR2 SMNVEV (reference sequence). This CDR3 region has 14 residues. CDR3 in amino acids: CATRGGQGPHEQYF. The CDR3 nucleotides are TGTGCCACCCGGGGGGGACAGGGCCCGCACGAGCAGTACTTC.

The rearrangement joins TRBV28 to TRBJ2-3; TRBD2 agrees at 7 bases. V lost 2 bases, J lost 1 base, and 3 bases stayed unmatched. CDR1 is MDHEN, CDR2 SYDVKM, per germline. The CDR3 sequence is 15 residues long. The CDR3 DNA is TGTGCCAGCAGTTTAGGTGCGGGGGGCACAGATACGCAGTATTTT. Translated: CASSLGAGGTDTQYF. The full variable domain, its missing parts supplied by reference TRBV28 and TRBJ2-3, is DVKVTQSSRYLVKRTGEKVFLECVQDMDHENMFWYRQDPGLGLRLIYFSYDVKMKEKGDIPEGYSVSREKKERFSLILESASTNQTSMYLCASSLGAGGTDTQYFGPGTRLTVL.

This clone occurred once. The chain carries TRBV3-1 (or the pseudogene TRBV3-2) and TRBJ2-1; D might be TRBD2 (7 bases). V lost 1 base and J lost 5, with 12 bases in between. The CDR3 runs 15 residues. The V gene's germline CDR1 is LGHDT and CDR2 YNNKEL (reference sequence). The CDR3: CASSQVGGAHNEQFF. In nucleotides, the CDR3 is TGTGCCAGCAGCCAAGTGGGGGGGGCGCACAATGAGCAGTTCTTC.

This chain uses TRBV4-1 with TRBJ2-7; 9 bases agree with TRBD2. The junction had 4 bases not matched to a gene; V was cut back by 0 bases and J by 7 bases. This CDR3 is 14 amino acids long. Germline CDR1 reads MGHRA; CDR2 reads YSYEKL. The CDR3 sequence: CASSQDWLAGEQYF. The CDR3 DNA follows: TGCGCCAGCAGCCAAGATTGGCTAGCGGGGGAGCAGTACTTC.

The chain joins TRBV5-4 to TRBJ2-5; no clear D gene. The length of the CDR3 is 11 residues. Trimming removed 4 bases from V and 5 bases from J, with 6 bases in between. Germline assignment: CDR1 SGHNT and CDR2 YYREEE (reference sequence). CDR3 DNA: TGTGCCAGCAGCCGAGGTGAGACCCAGTACTTC. Its protein is CASSRGETQYF.

This chain links TRBV21-1 with TRBJ1-4; the table's D call, TRBD1, was not checked against the DNA. TRBV21-1 is shown as a pseudogene. The CDR3 covers 16 residues. The CDR3 here is CASSSRGGQGEEKLFF. The CDR3 bases are TGTGCCAGCAGCTCCCGTGGGGGACAGGGTGAGGAAAAACTGTTTTTT.

The chain has TRBV5-1 and TRBJ1-4; tentatively, D is TRBD1 (5 bases). Germline V gives CDR1 SGHRS, CDR2 YFSETQ. V was pared by 7 bases and J by 1 base, with 11 bases between. The CDR3 covers 14 residues. This CDR3 is CASRRDGTNEKLFF. For the CDR3, the DNA is TGCGCCAGCCGGAGGGACGGAACTAATGAAAAACTGTTTTTT.

Concerning this clone itself: Other DNA sequences of this sample code for an identical CDR3. V usage is TRBV3-1 (or the pseudogene TRBV3-2) and J usage is TRBJ1-5, with TRBD1 as a possible D gene (5 bases). The CDR3 sequence is 13 residues long. Germline loops: CDR1 LGHDT, CDR2 YNNKEL (reference sequence). Trimming took off 5 bases at V and 2 bases at J, with 7 bases between the two ends. CDR3 protein: CASSSRGNQPQHF. The CDR3, as DNA: TGTGCCAGCAGCTCCAGGGGCAATCAGCCCCAGCATTTT.

The chain uses TRBV19 and TRBJ2-4; a possible D gene is TRBD1 (5 bases). Germline lookup yields CDR1 LNHDA and CDR2 SQIVND (reference sequence). Trimming took 5 bases from V and 5 from J, leaving 13 bases between them. CDR3 length equals 14 residues. The CDR3 region is CASSSDSIQNIQYF. The CDR3 nucleotides read TGTGCCAGTAGTTCCGACAGTATCCAAAACATTCAGTACTTC.

The CDR3 region is CASSQAVGQGASGELFF. Here the CDR3 DNA reads TGTGCCAGCAGCCAAGCAGTAGGACAGGGGGCGTCTGGGGAGCTGTTTTTT. The chain uses TRBV14 and TRBJ2-2; 11 bases are a match to TRBD1. V was clipped by 1 base and J by 8 bases; unmatched bases: 9. The V gene's germline CDR1 is SGHDN and CDR2 FVKESK. The CDR3 loop spans 17 amino acids.

The genes are TRBV5-1 and TRBJ2-3; D may be TRBD2 (5 bases). The CDR3 runs to 14 residues. V was trimmed by 2 bases and J by 3 bases, leaving 10 bases between them. Germline V gene lookup returns CDR1 SGHRS and CDR2 YFSETQ. CDR3 protein: CASSLQSGTDTQYF. CDR3 in DNA: TGCGCCAGCAGCTTACAAAGCGGTACAGATACGCAGTATTTT. The whole variable domain, remainder taken from reference TRBV5-1 and TRBJ2-3, is KAGVTQTPRYLIKTRGQQVTLSCSPISGHRSVSWYQQTPGQGLQFLFEYFSETQRNKGNFPGRFSGRQFSNSRSEMNVSTLELGDSALYLCASSLQSGTDTQYFGPGTRLTVL.

CDR3 nucleotides: TGTGCCAGCAGCTTAAGCGGGGGGAACACAGATACGCAGTATTTT. This codes for CASSLSGGNTDTQYF. The rearrangement joins TRBV5-4 to TRBJ2-3, with 9 bases matching TRBD2. V shed 2 bases, J shed 2 bases, and the junction held 3 bases outside the gene matches. Germline V gives CDR1 SGHNT, CDR2 YYREEE (reference sequence). This CDR3 has 15 amino acids.

This chain joins TRBV12-3 or TRBV12-4 and TRBJ1-1; TRBD1 aligns across 7 bases. Trimming at V came to 6 bases and at J to 8 bases, leaving 9 bases not matched to a gene. There are 13 residues in the CDR3. CDR3 loop: CASRGLRGQEAFF. Here the CDR3 DNA reads TGTGCCAGCAGGGGGCTGAGGGGGCAAGAAGCTTTCTTT.

V and J are TRBV9 and TRBJ1-3, with unresolved D. With 5 bases removed from V and 4 bases from J, the gap between germline ends came to 10 bases. This CDR3 region has 13 residues. The V gene's germline CDR1 is SGDLS and CDR2 YYNGEE. The CDR3 region has the DNA TGTGCCAGCAGGGGCGGGCCAGGAAACACCATATATTTT. As protein: CASRGGPGNTIYF.

The genes are TRBV28 and TRBJ2-7, with 7 bases aligning to TRBD1. V gave up 5 bases and J gave up 7 bases; unmatched junction bases: 11. The CDR3 consists of 14 residues. The germline gives CDR1 MDHEN, CDR2 SYDVKM. The CDR3 coding sequence is TGTGCCAGCAGTCCGAGGGGGCCACCCTCAGAGCAGTACTTC. Protein sequence: CASSPRGPPSEQYF.